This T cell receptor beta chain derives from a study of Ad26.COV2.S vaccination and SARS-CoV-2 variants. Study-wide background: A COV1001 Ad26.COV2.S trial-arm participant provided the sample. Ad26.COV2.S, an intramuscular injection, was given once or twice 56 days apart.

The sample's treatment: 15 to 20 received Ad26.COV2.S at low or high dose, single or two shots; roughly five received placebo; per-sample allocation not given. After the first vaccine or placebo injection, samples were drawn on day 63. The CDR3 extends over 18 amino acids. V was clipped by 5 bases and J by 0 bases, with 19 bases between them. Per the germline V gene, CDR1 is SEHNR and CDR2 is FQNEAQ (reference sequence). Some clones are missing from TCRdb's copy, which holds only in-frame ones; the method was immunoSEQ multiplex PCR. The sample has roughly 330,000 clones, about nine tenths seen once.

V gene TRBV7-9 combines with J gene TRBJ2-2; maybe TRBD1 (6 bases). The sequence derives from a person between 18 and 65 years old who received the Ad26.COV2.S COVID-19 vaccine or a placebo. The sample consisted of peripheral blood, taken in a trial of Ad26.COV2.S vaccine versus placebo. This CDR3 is CASSTRGMRQANTGELFF. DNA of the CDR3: TGTGCCAGCAGCACTAGGGGGATGCGGCAAGCGAACACCGGGGAGCTGTTTTTT.